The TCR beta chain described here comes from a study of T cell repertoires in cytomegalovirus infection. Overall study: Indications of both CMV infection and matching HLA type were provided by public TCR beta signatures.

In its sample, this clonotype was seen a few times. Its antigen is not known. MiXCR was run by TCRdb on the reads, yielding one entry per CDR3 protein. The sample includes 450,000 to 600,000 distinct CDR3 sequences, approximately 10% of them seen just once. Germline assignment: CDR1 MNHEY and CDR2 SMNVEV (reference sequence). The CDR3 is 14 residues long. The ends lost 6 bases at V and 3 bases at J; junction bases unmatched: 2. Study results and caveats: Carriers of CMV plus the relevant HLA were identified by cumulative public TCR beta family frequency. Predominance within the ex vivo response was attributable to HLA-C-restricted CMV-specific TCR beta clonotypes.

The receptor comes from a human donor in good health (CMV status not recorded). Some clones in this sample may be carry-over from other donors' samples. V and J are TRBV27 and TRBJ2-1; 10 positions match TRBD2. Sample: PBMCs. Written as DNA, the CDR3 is TGTGCCAGCAGACTAGCGGGGAACTACAATGAGCAGTTCTTC. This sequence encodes CASRLAGNYNEQFF.